The clone carrying this TCR beta chain was recorded at least ten times. This specimen comes from a study of T cells in Graves' hyperthyroidism and ophthalmopathy. RNA transcripts served as the template for amplifying TCR beta CDR3 regions. The primer set for the first-round RT-PCR of the TCR CDR3 was HTBI. TCRdb re-called the multiplex PCR reads through MiXCR, storing one row per CDR3 protein. The sample holds some 270,000 distinct CDR3 sequences, about 14% seen once. This CDR3 spans 14 amino acids. Germline loops: CDR1 MDHEN, CDR2 SYDVKM. Unmatched junction bases numbered 6, after V lost 2 bases and J lost 12 bases.

The genes are TRBV28 and TRBJ2-1, with TRBD2 matching over 11 bases. Material: blood. The sequence was collected from a woman aged 30 to 39 with Graves' hyperthyroidism that later progressed to Graves' ophthalmopathy. In DNA, the CDR3 is TGTGCCAGCAGTTTAGGTAGCGGGAGGGCCGGGCAGTTCTTC. Translating it yields CASSLGSGRAGQFF.